A selection of T cell receptor beta chains follows, all from one sample in a study of blood T cells in healthy people across ages. TCRdb reprocessed the 5' RACE reads with MiXCR, giving one entry per CDR3 protein. Of 700,000 to 900,000 distinct CDR3 sequences in the sample, roughly 50% were seen once. Sequenced: blood. The receptors come from a man aged 80 or over in good health. The CDR3 runs from the conserved cysteine through the conserved F or W. A D gene is named only where the DNA matches it firmly. Size tells how often a clone was seen (once, few, many) or the class of an expanded clone, and some rows leave it out.

clone size	V gene	D gene	J gene	CDR3 protein	CDR3 DNA
.	TRBV7-2	TRBD2	TRBJ2-3	CANSPGTSGRTDTQYF	TGTGCCAACAGCCCTGGGACTAGCGGACGCACAGATACGCAGTATTTT
.	TRBV20-1	.	TRBJ2-4	CSATPLGTFLAKNIQYF	TGCAGTGCTACTCCCCTGGGGACCTTCTTAGCCAAAAACATTCAGTACTTC
many	TRBV11-2	TRBD1	TRBJ2-7	CASSFTGGGEQYF	TGTGCCAGCAGCTTTACAGGGGGCGGCGAGCAGTACTTC
.	TRBV28	TRBD1	TRBJ2-7	CASSSSLTGGEGNFNYEQYF	TGTGCCAGCAGTTCGTCCCTCACAGGGGGCGAGGGGAACTTCAACTACGAGCAGTACTTC
.	TRBV6-1	TRBD1	TRBJ2-6	CASSDGGTGATHSGANVLTF	TGTGCCAGCAGTGATGGAGGGACAGGGGCAACCCACTCTGGGGCCAACGTCCTGACTTTC
few	TRBV13	TRBD2	TRBJ2-7	CASIRTGTSGGYEQYF	TGTGCCAGCATCCGAACCGGGACTAGCGGGGGCTACGAGCAGTACTTC
.	TRBV27	.	TRBJ2-6	CASSLRRGAGANVLTF	TGTGCCAGCAGTTTACGCAGGGGGGCTGGGGCCAACGTCCTGACTTTC
.	TRBV20-1	.	TRBJ1-2	CSAGPDGGRSNYGYTF	TGCAGTGCCGGCCCGGACGGGGGACGGTCGAACTATGGCTACACCTTC
few	TRBV6-1	TRBD2	TRBJ2-3	CATSRQAGGPKHRYAYF	TGTGCCACCTCTCGCCAAGCGGGAGGGCCTAAGCACAGATACGCGTATTTT
.	TRBV20-1	.	TRBJ2-1	CSARGASEQFF	TGCAGTGCTAGAGGGGCAAGTGAGCAGTTCTTC
.	TRBV2	.	TRBJ2-1	CASSEDGTLSQFF	TGTGCCAGCAGTGAAGACGGGACACTTTCGCAGTTCTTC
.	TRBV27	TRBD1	TRBJ2-2	CASSSDRGSTGELFF	TGTGCCAGCAGTTCCGACAGGGGAAGCACCGGGGAGCTGTTTTTT
few	TRBV29-1	TRBD2	TRBJ2-7	CSVTPGLAGGRPAYEQYF	TGCAGCGTTACACCGGGACTAGCGGGAGGGAGGCCCGCCTACGAGCAGTACTTC
.	TRBV5-1	.	TRBJ2-7	CASSLDPRSYEQYF	TGCGCCAGCAGCTTAGACCCACGCTCCTACGAGCAGTACTTC
few	TRBV7-9	.	TRBJ1-1	CASSLGQKNTEAFF	TGTGCCAGCAGCTTGGGTCAGAAGAACACTGAAGCTTTCTTT
few	TRBV7-8	TRBD2	TRBJ2-3	CASSLDGGGRYAYF	TGTGCCAGCAGCTTAGACGGCGGGGGGAGATACGCGTATTTT
.	TRBV12-3/TRBV12-4	.	TRBJ1-2	CASSLAGSYTF	TGTGCCAGCAGTTTAGCTGGAAGCTACACCTTC
few	TRBV5-1	TRBD2	TRBJ2-7	CASSFKRESAHEQYF	TGCGCCAGCAGCTTTAAGCGGGAGTCGGCGCACGAGCAGTACTTC
few	TRBV2	TRBD1	TRBJ2-6	CASSMDRSGANVLTF	TGTGCCAGCAGTATGGACAGGTCCGGGGCCAACGTCCTGACTTTC
.	TRBV12-3/TRBV12-4	.	TRBJ1-1	CASSAHGGGTEAFF	TGTGCCAGCAGTGCACACGGGGGGGGCACTGAAGCTTTCTTT
.	TRBV7-8	.	TRBJ2-3	CASSGDRRIYTDTQYF	TGTGCCAGCAGCGGGGACCGAAGGATTTACACAGATACGCAGTATTTT
.	TRBV20-1	TRBD2	TRBJ2-7	CSARVLGTSYEQYF	TGCAGTGCTAGAGTGTTAGGGACTAGCTACGAGCAGTACTTC
once	TRBV3-1	TRBD2	TRBJ2-3	CASSQAALAGRHRYAYF	TGTGCCAGCAGCCAAGCGGCCCTAGCGGGACGGCACAGATACGCGTATTTT
few	TRBV20-1	.	TRBJ2-7	CSARDRRGVTYEQYF	TGCAGTGCTAGAGATCGGCGAGGGGTCACCTACGAGCAGTACTTC
.	TRBV24-1	TRBD1	TRBJ2-3	CATSDLSTGAGYAYF	TGTGCCACCAGTGATTTGTCGACAGGGGCGGGATACGCGTATTTT
few	TRBV20-1	TRBD2	TRBJ2-6	CSARDLAGAGANVLTF	TGCAGTGCTAGAGATCTAGCGGGAGCTGGGGCCAACGTCCTGACTTTC
once	TRBV18	.	TRBJ1-1	CASLTGQVGGTEAFF	TGTGCCAGCTTAACCGGGCAAGTGGGGGGGACTGAAGCTTTCTTT
.	TRBV5-1	TRBD2	TRBJ2-5	CASSFYGTSGYNEQYF	TGCGCCAGCAGCTTCTACGGGACTAGCGGATACAATGAGCAGTACTTC
.	TRBV20-1	TRBD2	TRBJ2-3	CSAWGEVAGGTDTQYF	TGCAGTGCATGGGGCGAGGTAGCGGGAGGGACCGATACGCAGTATTTT
few	TRBV20-1	TRBD2	TRBJ2-3	CSARWLAGKNRYAYF	TGCAGTGCCCGATGGTTAGCGGGAAAGAACAGATACGCGTATTTT
.	TRBV2	TRBD2	TRBJ2-1	CASSELGGGSSYNEQFF	TGTGCCAGCAGTGAATTGGGCGGGGGGAGCTCCTACAATGAGCAGTTCTTC
few	TRBV9	.	TRBJ1-6	CASSTTGDFNSPLHF	TGTGCCAGCAGCACGACAGGAGACTTTAATTCACCCCTCCACTTT
.	TRBV6-5	TRBD2	TRBJ2-1	CASRELAFNEQFF	TGTGCCAGCCGAGAACTAGCGTTCAATGAGCAGTTCTTC
.	TRBV5-1	.	TRBJ2-3	CASSGGGLAPDTQYF	TGCGCCAGCAGCGGGGGAGGTTTAGCCCCAGATACGCAGTATTTT
few	TRBV20-1	TRBD1	TRBJ1-1	CSASPKTGGVPEAFF	TGCAGTGCTAGCCCGAAGACAGGGGGGGTCCCTGAAGCTTTCTTT
few	TRBV3-1	TRBD2	TRBJ2-7	CASSQDGRGTTYEQYF	TGTGCCAGCAGCCAAGATGGGAGGGGTACCACCTACGAGCAGTACTTC
.	TRBV10-3	TRBD2	TRBJ2-6	CAISGLAGFDSSSGANVLTF	TGTGCCATCAGTGGACTAGCGGGTTTCGACTCTAGCTCTGGGGCCAACGTCCTGACTTTC
.	TRBV7-3	.	TRBJ1-2	CASSLTRTALSGYTF	TGTGCCAGCAGCTTAACGAGGACAGCTTTAAGCGGCTACACCTTC
.	TRBV29-1	TRBD1	TRBJ2-7	CSVQNRGSYEQYF	TGCAGCGTTCAAAACAGGGGCTCCTACGAGCAGTACTTC
.	TRBV27	.	TRBJ2-6	CASSPLVGLSVANVLTF	TGTGCCAGCAGTCCACTGGTAGGCCTCTCTGTGGCCAACGTCCTGACTTTC
.	TRBV11-2	.	TRBJ2-1	CASSLTHGSNEQFF	TGTGCCAGCAGCTTAACACACGGCTCGAATGAGCAGTTCTTC
.	TRBV14	.	TRBJ1-1	CASSPRDFPNTEAFF	TGTGCCAGCAGCCCCCGGGACTTTCCGAACACTGAAGCTTTCTTT
.	TRBV18	.	TRBJ2-7	CASSPRRGDPYEQYF	TGTGCCAGCTCACCAAGGCGGGGAGACCCCTACGAGCAGTACTTC
.	TRBV24-1	TRBD2	TRBJ2-5	CATEGQGGKTQYF	TGTGCCACCGAGGGGCAGGGAGGGAAGACCCAGTACTTC
.	TRBV11-2	TRBD2	TRBJ2-7	CASRVSGRGSYEQYF	TGTGCCAGCAGAGTAAGCGGGAGAGGGTCCTACGAGCAGTACTTC
few	TRBV29-1	TRBD1	TRBJ2-7	CSVIVGGGYEQYF	TGCAGCGTTATTGTAGGGGGCGGCTACGAGCAGTACTTC
few	TRBV9	.	TRBJ2-5	CASSSGVGETQYF	TGTGCCAGCAGCTCAGGGGTGGGAGAGACCCAGTACTTC
.	TRBV28	.	TRBJ2-7	CASYRPGWGEQYF	TGTGCCAGCTATCGCCCCGGGTGGGGCGAGCAGTACTTC
few	TRBV2	TRBD1	TRBJ1-4	CASRGTVHNEKLFF	TGTGCCAGCAGGGGGACAGTCCATAATGAAAAACTGTTTTTT